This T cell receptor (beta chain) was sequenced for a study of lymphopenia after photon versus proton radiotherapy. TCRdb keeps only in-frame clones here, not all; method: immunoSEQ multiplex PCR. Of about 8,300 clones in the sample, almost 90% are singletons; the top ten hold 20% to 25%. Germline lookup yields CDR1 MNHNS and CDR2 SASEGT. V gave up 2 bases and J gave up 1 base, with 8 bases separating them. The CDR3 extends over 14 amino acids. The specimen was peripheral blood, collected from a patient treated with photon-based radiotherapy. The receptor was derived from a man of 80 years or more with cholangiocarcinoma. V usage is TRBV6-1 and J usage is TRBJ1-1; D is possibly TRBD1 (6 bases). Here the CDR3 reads CASSEWGANTEAFF. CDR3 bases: TGTGCCAGCAGTGAATGGGGGGCGAACACTGAAGCTTTCTTT.